This T cell receptor beta chain was captured by sequencing in a study of blood T cell repertoires in COVID-19. Study background: Donors in the United States, Italy and Spain gave samples during acute or convalescent COVID-19. Nucleic acid was either cDNA or gDNA, and it came from T cells, B-cell-depleted T cells, or PBMCs.

Original data processing: Reference gene primers were amplified, and this amplification served to estimate nucleated cell counts. Assay used: immunoSEQ multiplex PCR; TCRdb lists only in-frame clones, some missing. That table gives V, J and clone size, and the DNA gave D and trimming. The sample yields roughly 500,000 clones, approximately 85% seen once. From germline, CDR1 is SGHAT and CDR2 FQNNGV. The J segment lost 8 bases and the V segment lost 0 bases, leaving 9 bases of the junction unmatched. The CDR3 sequence is 18 residues long. The source of this sequence is a human donor in a cohort sampled during active COVID-19. Sequencing was performed on peripheral blood. V and J are TRBV11-2 and TRBJ2-1, with 14 nucleotides matching TRBD2. CDR3 nucleotide sequence: TGTGCCAGCAGCTTAGATCAGGGACTAGCGGGAGTACTGGATGAGCAGTTCTTC. It is translated as CASSLDQGLAGVLDEQFF.